These T cell receptor beta chains were read from a single sample in a study of T cell responses to AZD1222 COVID-19 vaccine. Data came from immunoSEQ multiplex PCR; TCRdb stores just in-frame clones and leaves some out. This repertoire shows 70,000 to 80,000 clones, more than 80% found once; its top ten account for 2% to 2.5%. Sequenced here: peripheral blood, sampled on day 0 of AZD1222 vaccination. The origin of the receptors is an adult in good health. CDR3s include the opening cysteine and the closing phenylalanine or tryptophan. A D gene is named only where the DNA matches it firmly. For some rows the clone size is stated as once, few or many, or as a class when expanded; others skip it.

clone_size j_call d_call v_call cdr3_aa cdr3_nt
. TRBJ1-1 . TRBV4-1 CASSQDQGRRWNTEAFF TGCGCCAGCAGCCAAGATCAGGGTAGACGTTGGAACACTGAAGCTTTCTTT
. TRBJ1-4 . TRBV3-1/TRBV3-2 CASSRGATNEKLFF TGTGCCAGCAGCCGGGGGGCAACTAATGAAAAACTGTTTTTT
. TRBJ1-1 TRBD1 TRBV27 CASSITGGPPPTEAFF TGTGCCAGCAGTATCACAGGGGGCCCCCCCCCTACTGAAGCTTTCTTT
. TRBJ1-1 . TRBV7-9 CASSSSTYTEAFF TGTGCCAGCAGCTCAAGCACTTACACTGAAGCTTTCTTT
. TRBJ1-6 . TRBV27 CASSFRASSSYNSPLHF TGTGCCAGCAGTTTTAGGGCCAGCAGCTCCTATAATTCACCCCTCCACTTT
. TRBJ2-7 TRBD2 TRBV7-2 CASSLSGTSGFTGSYEQYF TGTGCCAGCAGCTTGTCCGGGACTAGCGGTTTTACGGGCTCCTACGAGCAGTACTTC
. TRBJ1-1 TRBD1 TRBV3-1/TRBV3-2 CASRDDRGRVNTEAFF TGTGCCAGCAGAGACGACAGGGGGCGCGTCAACACTGAAGCTTTCTTT
. TRBJ1-1 . TRBV3-1/TRBV3-2 CASSPGLMNTEAFF TGTGCCAGCAGTCCAGGACTCATGAACACTGAAGCTTTCTTT
few TRBJ2-1 TRBD2 TRBV7-9 CASSFPWRGGLYNEQFF TGTGCCAGCAGCTTTCCTTGGCGGGGGGGTCTCTACAATGAGCAGTTCTTC
. TRBJ1-2 . TRBV3-1/TRBV3-2 CASSQYTGDGYGYTF TGTGCCAGCAGCCAATATACGGGGGATGGGTATGGCTACACCTTC
. TRBJ2-7 . TRBV28 CASSVPGQAYEQYF TGTGCCAGCAGCGTCCCGGGGCAGGCCTACGAGCAGTACTTC
. TRBJ2-1 . TRBV11-2 CASRGAGSYNEQFF TGTGCCAGCAGAGGAGCGGGTTCCTACAATGAGCAGTTCTTC
. TRBJ1-1 . TRBV19 CASSRGEGDTEAFF TGTGCCAGTAGTAGGGGGGAAGGAGACACTGAAGCTTTCTTT
. TRBJ2-1 TRBD2 TRBV6-2/TRBV6-3 CASSYPGEGQVEQFF TGTGCCAGCAGTTACCCGGGGGAGGGCCAGGTTGAGCAGTTCTTC
. TRBJ2-5 . TRBV11-1 CASSRRSDSWKTQYF TGTGCCAGCAGTAGGAGATCGGATTCTTGGAAGACCCAGTACTTC